A single T cell receptor (beta chain) is shown here with its context. Its antigen is not known. The data belong to a study of blood T cells in healthy people across ages. Notes on the study in general: The percentage of naive T cells correlated strongly with TCR beta diversity.

Trimming took off 3 bases at V and 0 bases at J, with 12 bases between the two ends. The CDR3 is 15 amino acids. Germline V lookup: CDR1 MNHNS, CDR2 SASEGT. A second PCR, run for about 7 to 12 cycles, used a sample-barcoded 5' primer plus a J-beta primer mix. TCRdb used MiXCR to reprocess the 5' RACE reads, holding one entry per CDR3 protein. The table lists more than 750,000 distinct CDR3 sequences, roughly 28% of them singletons. The same data also went into a second study, on T cells of mothers and their children. That work contributes: Several million TCR beta reads per child versus over 9 million per mother.

The origin of this receptor is a woman in her forties in good health. The source material was blood. The chain recombines TRBV6-1 with TRBJ2-7; tentatively, D is TRBD2 (5 bases). CDR3 protein: CASSEGHTSSYEQYF. The CDR3 DNA sequence: TGTGCCAGCAGTGAGGGTCATACTAGCTCCTACGAGCAGTACTTC.